Below are 20 T cell receptor beta chains sequenced from a single sample in a study of glioma-infiltrating T cells (dated by TCRdb to 2016 to 2018). Sequencing was performed on an Illumina MiSeq. TCR alpha and beta CDR3 regions were amplified with the iRepertoire nested amplicon-rescue multiplex PCR (arm-PCR) platform from RNA. TCRdb trimmed the raw reads at Q25, called clones with MiXCR and kept productive beta chains. All rows with the same CDR3 protein become a single entry with the most common DNA and genes. Here the sample has under 150,000 distinct CDR3 sequences; approximately 40% occur a single time. The ten most abundant clones make up around 18% of the sample. Sequencing was done on a sample of glioma tissue, nonneoplastic brain tissue, or PBMCs (not recorded which). These receptors all come from a human donor with low-grade glioma or glioblastoma, undergoing nonglioma brain surgery, or in good health (not recorded which).

This clonotype was observed a handful of times. The chain is built from TRBV29-1 and TRBJ2-1; TRBD1 might be the D (6 bases). Between the trimmed V and J ends, which lost 6 bases and 5 bases, there was a span of 8 bases. Germline lookup yields CDR1 SQVTM and CDR2 ANQGSEA. The CDR3 has 11 residues. The CDR3 here is CSVQGNNEQFF. The CDR3, as DNA: TGCAGCGTGCAGGGGAACAATGAGCAGTTCTTC.

The rearrangement joins TRBV5-6 to TRBJ1-1; the D gene is possibly TRBD1 (6 bases). Germline CDR1 and CDR2: SGHDT and YYEEEE. This CDR3 region has 13 residues. Between the trimmed V and J ends, which lost 6 bases and 4 bases, there was a span of 13 bases. CDR3: CASTRDIGTEAFF. CDR3 coding DNA: TGTGCCAGCACCCGGGACATCGGCACTGAAGCTTTCTTT.

The chain recombines TRBV6-2 or TRBV6-3 with TRBJ1-6; no definite D call. V was clipped by 7 bases and J by 7 bases, with 17 bases between them. CDR3 length equals 15 residues. CDR1 and CDR2 from the germline V gene are MNHEY and SVGEGT. As DNA, the CDR3 is TGTGCCAGCACCACGGGGAGAGACTTCAATTCACCCCTCCACTTT. This codes for CASTTGRDFNSPLHF.

This clonotype was seen more than once but under ten times. This chain joins TRBV9 and TRBJ2-3; maybe TRBD1 (5 bases). This CDR3 spans 15 amino acids. Trimming removed 4 bases from V and 3 bases from J, with 15 bases in between. Looked up from germline, CDR1 is SGDLS and CDR2 is YYNGEE. CDR3 sequence reads: CASSPTQGLTDTQYF. The DNA for the CDR3 is TGTGCCAGCAGCCCAACTCAGGGTTTGACAGATACGCAGTATTTT.

The chain carries TRBV29-1 and TRBJ2-3; D is undetermined. The CDR3 is made up of 13 amino acids. Germline V lookup: CDR1 SQVTM, CDR2 ANQGSEA. V lost 3 bases and J lost 2, with 9 bases in between. In DNA, the CDR3 is TGCAGCGTTGATATGGGGAACACAGATACGCAGTATTTT. The encoded protein is CSVDMGNTDTQYF.

As concerns this clonotype: A much larger clone lies a single base off, so this may be a read error. The gene calls are TRBV6-2 or TRBV6-3 and TRBJ1-3; D not resolved. V was shortened by 2 bases and J by 3 bases, with 11 bases between the two germline ends. The CDR3 is 15 residues long. Per the germline V gene, CDR1 is MNHEY and CDR2 is SVGEGT. The CDR3 spells CASSYRPDYGNTIYF. The CDR3, as DNA: TGTGCCAGCAGTTACCGGCCGGACTATGGAAACACCATATATTTT.

This clonotype was observed a handful of times. CDR3 DNA sequence: TGCGCCAGCAGCCAACCGGACAGGTTCACAGATACGCAGTATTTT. Protein: CASSQPDRFTDTQYF. The chain recombines TRBV4-1 with TRBJ2-3, with 7 bases fitting TRBD1. The CDR3 extends over 15 amino acids. J was trimmed by 2 bases and V by 2 bases; bases with no gene match: 4. Germline V gives CDR1 MGHRA, CDR2 YSYEKL.

The chain joins TRBV20-1 to TRBJ1-5; D is perhaps TRBD1 (6 bases). Trimming pared 1 base from V and 3 bases from J, leaving 13 bases between. Germline V gene lookup returns CDR1 DFQATT and CDR2 SNEGSKA (reference sequence). The CDR3 consists of 15 residues. The CDR3 DNA sequence: TGCAGTGCTAGAGTATCCGGGACAACCAATCAGCCCCAGCATTTT. This codes for CSARVSGTTNQPQHF.

The chain recombines TRBV6-6 with TRBJ1-1; D is unclear. V gave up 0 bases and J gave up 11 bases, with 13 bases separating them. The length of the CDR3 is 13 residues. Germline assignment: CDR1 MNHNY and CDR2 SVGAGI (reference sequence). CDR3 DNA sequence: TGTGCCAGCAGTTACTCGAACCGGGTTAGTGCTTTCTTT. It encodes CASSYSNRVSAFF.

In this sample, this clonotype turned up a few times. The rearrangement links TRBV27 to TRBJ1-5; D is possibly TRBD1 (5 bases). CDR1 is MNHEY, CDR2 SMNVEV, per germline (reference sequence). This CDR3 contains 14 residues. Trimming took 0 bases from V and 3 from J, leaving 6 bases between them. CDR3 in amino acids: CASSLSQANQPQHF. The CDR3 DNA sequence: TGTGCCAGCAGTTTATCACAGGCCAATCAGCCCCAGCATTTT.

This clonotype was seen a few times. The CDR3 spells CASSSDGNGDQPQHF. DNA of the CDR3: TGTGCCAGCAGCTCGGACGGCAACGGGGATCAGCCCCAGCATTTT. This chain links TRBV4-2 with TRBJ1-5; D ambiguous. V lost 5 bases and J lost 5, with 16 bases in between. Per germline, CDR1 LGHNA and CDR2 YNFKEQ. This CDR3 is 15 amino acids long.

The gene calls are TRBV6-6 and TRBJ2-2; D gene uncertain. Per the germline V gene, CDR1 is MNHNY and CDR2 is SVGAGI (reference sequence). This CDR3 has 12 residues. V lost 3 bases to trimming and J lost 7 bases, with 6 bases between them. For the CDR3, the DNA is TGTGCCAGCAGTTATCTCGTCGGGGAGCTGTTTTTT. The encoded protein is CASSYLVGELFF.

The DNA of the CDR3 is TGTGCCAGCGTGGGGACAGAACAAGAGACCCAGTACTTC. It translates to CASVGTEQETQYF. The J gene is TRBJ2-5, the V gene TRBV28; 7 nucleotides line up with TRBD1. The CDR3 has 13 amino acids. The junction had 5 bases not matched to a gene; V was cut back by 8 bases and J by 2 bases. CDR1 MDHEN and CDR2 SYDVKM come from the germline V gene.

The chain couples TRBV4-1 to TRBJ2-7, with D perhaps matching TRBD2 (6 bases). This CDR3 spans 17 amino acids. CDR1 is MGHRA, CDR2 YSYEKL, per germline. Deletions cut 0 bases from V and 4 bases from J, with 19 bases between. The CDR3 sequence: CASSQDRDGAGSYEQYF. Written as DNA, the CDR3 is TGCGCCAGCAGCCAAGATCGGGACGGAGCGGGTTCATACGAGCAGTACTTC.

J is TRBJ2-1 and V is TRBV28; maybe TRBD2 (7 bases). Trimming left V 5 bases short and J 7 bases short, with 15 bases between. The germline gives CDR1 MDHEN, CDR2 SYDVKM. This CDR3 has 14 residues. For the CDR3, the DNA is TGTGCCAGCAGTGAAAGGGGGGAGGGGAATGAGCAGTTCTTC. Protein: CASSERGEGNEQFF.

In its sample, this clonotype was seen once. V usage is TRBV12-5 and J usage is TRBJ1-1, with D perhaps TRBD1 (5 bases). CDR3 length: 13 residues. Germline CDR1 is LGHNT and CDR2 is FRNRAP. Trimming pared 3 bases from V and 3 bases from J, leaving 8 bases between. This CDR3 reads CASGFVGDTEAFF. CDR3 bases: TGTGCTAGTGGTTTTGTGGGGGACACTGAAGCTTTCTTT.

A note on this clonotype: Just one base apart from a much larger clone, this may be a read error. J is TRBJ2-3 and V is TRBV7-9, with unresolved D. The CDR3 has 13 amino acids. Germline CDR1 and CDR2: SEHNR and FQNEAQ (reference sequence). CDR3: CASSLGTSNTLYF. Here the CDR3 DNA reads TGTGCCAGCAGCTTAGGGACCTCGAATACGCTGTATTTT.

The rearrangement uses TRBV20-1 and TRBJ1-5; TRBD1 agrees at 11 bases. J gave up 0 bases and V 6 bases, and 16 bases lay outside the gene matches. From germline, CDR1 is DFQATT and CDR2 SNEGSKA (reference sequence). The CDR3 consists of 19 residues. The CDR3 sequence: CSARRPGTGGTYSNQPQHF. The CDR3 nucleotides are TGCAGTGCCAGGAGACCCGGGACAGGGGGAACTTATAGCAATCAGCCCCAGCATTTT.

The chain joins TRBV20-1 to TRBJ1-1; 9 bases are shared with TRBD1. CDR3 length equals 17 residues. The germline CDR1 and CDR2 sequences are DFQATT and SNEGSKA (reference sequence). V lost 0 bases, J lost 4 bases, and 12 bases stayed unmatched. The CDR3 loop reads CSARDIDSTGGTTEAFF. CDR3 sequence (DNA): TGCAGTGCTAGAGATATTGATTCGACAGGGGGGACCACTGAAGCTTTCTTT.

This clonotype was recorded a few times. The genes are TRBV20-1 and TRBJ2-4, with 7 bases aligning to TRBD1. Looked up from germline, CDR1 is DFQATT and CDR2 is SNEGSKA (reference sequence). With V trimmed by 0 bases and J by 0 bases, 5 bases remained unmatched. This CDR3 is 16 amino acids long. CDR3 loop: CSARDPRGLAKNIQYF. The CDR3, as DNA: TGCAGTGCTAGAGATCCCAGGGGGTTAGCCAAAAACATTCAGTACTTC.